The present TCR beta chain was sequenced within a study of early T cells in non-severe SARS-CoV-2 infection (dated by TCRdb to about 2021). General notes on the study: Because TCR sequencing was done on bulk RNA from unsorted whole blood, the alpha and beta chains could not be paired.

The paper's findings and limits, for the study overall: Matching against VDJdb was skewed toward anti-spike CD8 responses, likely underestimated virus-specific expansions, and missed private and CD4 specificities.

The library relied on 5' RACE. The instrument was a NextSeq 500. The TCR library protocol attached unique molecular identifiers to individual cDNA molecules to correct for sequencing error and PCR bias. Both TCR alpha and beta chains were sequenced, and tight co-correlation was observed between alpha and beta sequence abundances in each sample. Per the authors' processing: Decombinator V4 was used to annotate TCR sequences for V gene, J gene and CDR3. TCRs were defined as expanded if a significant change between any two time points was detected under a Poisson model with p below 0.0001. Abundances of TCRs were expressed as counts per million after normalisation to the total number of TCRs sequenced in each sample. TRAV1-2 paired with TRAJ12, TRAJ20 or TRAJ33 defined MAIT TCRs, while TRAV10 paired with TRAJ18 defined iNKT TCRs. VDJdb, accessed on 1 November 2021, was searched for TCRs annotated for CMV, EBV and SARS-CoV-2, and TCRs annotated for more than one antigen were excluded. The public reads were run again by TCRdb, first through fastp at Q25 and then through MiXCR, and only productive beta chains were kept. When rows share a CDR3 protein, they turn into one entry using the most common DNA and genes. The V and J calls come from TCRdb's annotation, not from the publication. Counted in this sample were about 50,000 distinct CDR3 sequences; about a tenth of them appeared once. More than 12% of the sample lies in the top ten.

From cysteine to phenylalanine, the CDR3 is 11 amino acids long. The read is trimmed to its CDR3 DNA, 33 bases read in frame from base 1. CDR1 DFQATT and CDR2 SNEGSKA were looked up in the germline V gene (reference sequence). Trimming costs V 3 bases and J 6 bases, and their ends lie 9 bases apart. A case-control design nested within a healthcare worker cohort in London, UK, was used, with weekly nasopharyngeal swab PCR tests and blood sampling performed. Healthcare workers were recruited between 23 and 31 March 2020, during the week of the UK lockdown, and were followed weekly for up to roughly 15 weeks. Concerning this clonotype itself: It has no known antigen specificity. No much larger clone exists at a distance of one base, and base qualities are not known.

The chain is made from TRBV20-1 and TRBJ2-7; the D segment could be TRBD1, given 5 matching bases. The TCR sequence derives from an adult who was a healthcare worker with PCR-confirmed SARS-CoV-2 infection or an uninfected control (not recorded which). Input material: whole blood. The CDR3 region: CSARQGPEQYF. The DNA is TGCAGTGCTAGGCAGGGTCCCGAGCAGTACTTC.